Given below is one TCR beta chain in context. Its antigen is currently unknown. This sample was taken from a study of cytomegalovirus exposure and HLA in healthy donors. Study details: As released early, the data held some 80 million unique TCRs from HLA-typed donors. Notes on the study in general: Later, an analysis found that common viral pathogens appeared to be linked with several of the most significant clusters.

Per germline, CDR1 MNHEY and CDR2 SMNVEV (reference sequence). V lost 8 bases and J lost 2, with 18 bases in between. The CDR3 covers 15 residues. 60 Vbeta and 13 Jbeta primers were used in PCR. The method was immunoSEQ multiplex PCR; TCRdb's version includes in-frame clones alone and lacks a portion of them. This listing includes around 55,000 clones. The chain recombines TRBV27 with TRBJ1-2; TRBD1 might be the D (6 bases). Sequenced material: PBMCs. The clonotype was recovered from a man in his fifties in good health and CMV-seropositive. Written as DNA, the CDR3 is TGTGCCAGCGGGGCCGGGGGGCGCCGCAACTATGGCTACACCTTC. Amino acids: CASGAGGRRNYGYTF.